This T cell receptor beta chain was recorded in a study of shared clonotypes between healthy human individuals. Findings and caveats of the study: Inspection by rarefaction showed sorted-subset sequencing to be incomplete despite large depth.

The CDR3 is 17 residues long. Trimming pared 3 bases from V and 0 bases from J, leaving 15 bases between. The germline V gene has CDR1 MDHEN and CDR2 SYDVKM. The donors, all of them Caucasian adults, lived in Nashville, Tennessee. Partitioning of CD4+ cells yielded a CD45RA+ naive subset and a CD45RA-negative memory subset. Repertoires were generated with immunoSEQ multiplex PCR, while TCRdb's copy carries only in-frame clones and drops some. The sample shows about 2.3 million clones, 80% to 95% of them seen only once. Concerning this clone: The antigen is unknown.

This chain uses TRBV28 with TRBJ1-5; tentative D call: TRBD1 (5 bases). The sequence derives from a young man in good health. Some clones in this sample may be carry-over from other donors' samples. Sequenced material: naive CD4+ T cells from PBMCs. Subset defined: CD45RA+ positively selected. The CDR3 loop reads CASSFVAGRHSNQPQHF. Written as DNA, the CDR3 is TGTGCCAGCAGTTTTGTAGCAGGGAGACATAGCAATCAGCCCCAGCATTTT.